The 28 T cell receptor beta chains listed next were all sequenced from one sample in a study of shared clonotypes between healthy human individuals. CD45RO negativity and positive selection for CCR7 defined naive CD8 cells, a population that excluded terminally differentiated effector memory CD45RA+ cells. Method: immunoSEQ multiplex PCR; TCRdb's copy keeps in-frame clones and lacks some. The table has about 600,000 clones, roughly 98% seen once. The sample comprised naive CD8+ T cells sorted from blood. All receptors derive from a young man in good health.

For this clone: This specimen includes other DNA sequences encoding the same CDR3. This sequence joins TRBV9 and TRBJ2-1, with D tentatively TRBD2 (6 bases). Germline V gene data show CDR1 as SGDLS and CDR2 as YYNGEE. V was pared by 3 bases and J by 9 bases, with 22 bases between. There are 16 residues in the CDR3. The CDR3 DNA is TGTGCCAGCAGCGGGGGAGGAGGTGGGGCTCTCGGTGAGCAGTTCTTC. Translation: CASSGGGGGALGEQFF.

The chain employs TRBV28 and TRBJ2-7; 10 bases map to TRBD2. V was clipped by 2 bases and J by 4 bases; unmatched bases: 5. The CDR3 sequence is 15 residues long. Germline lookup yields CDR1 MDHEN and CDR2 SYDVKM. The CDR3 is CASSLTSGMRYEQYF. CDR3 DNA: TGTGCCAGCAGTTTAACTAGCGGGATGAGGTACGAGCAGTACTTC. Full variable domain (rest looked up from reference TRBV28 and TRBJ2-7): DVKVTQSSRYLVKRTGEKVFLECVQDMDHENMFWYRQDPGLGLRLIYFSYDVKMKEKGDIPEGYSVSREKKERFSLILESASTNQTSMYLCASSLTSGMRYEQYFGPGTRLTVT.

The genes are TRBV5-5 and TRBJ2-7, with TRBD1 identical over 11 bases. V dropped 0 bases and J dropped 4; count of bases not matched to a gene: 9. The CDR3 contains 17 residues. The germline V gene encodes CDR1 SGHKS and CDR2 YYEKEE (reference sequence). For the CDR3, the DNA is TGTGCCAGCAGCTTGGCTAAATGGACAGGGGGCTATTACGAGCAGTACTTC. It translates to CASSLAKWTGGYYEQYF.

The chain has TRBV11-2 and TRBJ2-7; D remains ambiguous. From germline, CDR1 is SGHAT and CDR2 FQNNGV. There are 11 residues in the CDR3. V lost 6 bases, J lost 2 bases, and 5 bases lay in between. CDR3 in DNA: TGTGCCAGCAGGGGGACCTACGAGCAGTACTTC. Protein: CASRGTYEQYF.

As concerns this clone: The sample has other DNA sequences that encode this CDR3 too. The chain links TRBV5-4 to TRBJ2-3; possible D gene TRBD2, 5 bases. The V and J ends lost 4 bases and 1 base respectively, with 13 bases between them. The length of the CDR3 is 15 residues. From germline, CDR1 is SGHNT and CDR2 YYREEE (reference sequence). CDR3 bases: TGTGCCAGCAGCCCCGGGCTAGCTGGCACAGATACGCAGTATTTT. Protein sequence: CASSPGLAGTDTQYF.

This chain links TRBV27 with TRBJ1-5, with D possibly TRBD1 on 6 matching bases. The V gene lost 5 bases and the J gene lost 0 bases, with 17 bases spanning the gap. The CDR3 is 17 residues long. Germline CDR1 is MNHEY and CDR2 is SMNVEV (reference sequence). CDR3 bases: TGTGCCAGCAGTCCAGGACAGCCCTATTATAGCAATCAGCCCCAGCATTTT. Translated, it gives CASSPGQPYYSNQPQHF.

V gene TRBV11-2 combines with J gene TRBJ2-7, with unresolved D. The CDR3 length is 15 residues. With 5 bases removed from V and 3 bases from J, the gap between germline ends came to 17 bases. Per the germline V gene, CDR1 is SGHAT and CDR2 is FQNNGV. CDR3 DNA sequence: TGTGCCAGCAGCCTTGGTACCGGCGCCAACTACGAGCAGTACTTC. This sequence encodes CASSLGTGANYEQYF. Filled out from reference TRBV11-2 and TRBJ2-7, the complete variable domain reads EAGVAQSPRYKIIEKRQSVAFWCNPISGHATLYWYQQILGQGPKLLIQFQNNGVVDDSQLPKDRFSAERLKGVDSTLKIQPAKLEDSAVYLCASSLGTGANYEQYFGPGTRLTVT.

The chain links TRBV18 to TRBJ2-3, with 8 bases matching TRBD1. In germline, CDR1 is KGHSH, CDR2 LQKENI. Losses at the gene ends were 4 bases for V and 2 bases for J; bases not matched to a gene: 8. The CDR3 has 16 amino acids. The CDR3, as DNA: TGTGCCAGCTCACTCGGACAGGGTGGTAACACAGATACGCAGTATTTT. Protein: CASSLGQGGNTDTQYF.

The chain has TRBV5-6 and TRBJ1-1; no clear D gene. Deletions cut 0 bases from V and 4 bases from J, with 4 bases between. The germline V gene encodes CDR1 SGHDT and CDR2 YYEEEE. The CDR3 sequence is 12 residues long. DNA for the CDR3: TGTGCCAGCAGCTTGGTGGGCACTGAAGCTTTCTTT. This gives the protein CASSLVGTEAFF.

This chain connects TRBV9 to TRBJ2-5; D gene unclear. This CDR3 comprises 9 residues. V lost 8 bases and J 5 bases, leaving 4 bases between the germline ends. Germline values: CDR1 SGDLS, CDR2 YYNGEE. The CDR3 DNA sequence: TGTGCCAGTTCCGAGACCCAGTACTTC. Amino acid sequence: CASSETQYF.

The V call is TRBV9, the J call TRBJ1-1; D ambiguous. CDR3 size: 13 residues. V lost 4 bases and J lost 2, with 9 bases in between. Germline CDR1 and CDR2: SGDLS and YYNGEE. CDR3 protein: CASSITENTEAFF. Here the CDR3 DNA reads TGTGCCAGCAGCATTACAGAAAACACTGAAGCTTTCTTT.

V and J are TRBV4-1 and TRBJ2-5; 8 nucleotides match TRBD2. Per germline, CDR1 MGHRA and CDR2 YSYEKL. The CDR3 is 16 residues long. The V and J ends lost 3 bases and 1 base, in that order; junction bases with no gene match: 7. CDR3 in DNA: TGCGCCAGCAGCCACCGACTAGCGAATCCCCAAGAGACCCAGTACTTC. Translating it yields CASSHRLANPQETQYF.

The chain is built from TRBV2 and TRBJ2-1; tentative D call: TRBD1 (6 bases). The CDR3 is made up of 12 amino acids. Trimming stripped 6 bases from V and 8 bases from J, with 11 bases between. Germline V lookup: CDR1 SNHLY, CDR2 FYNNEI. CDR3 residues: CASRGTIDEQFF. Written as DNA, the CDR3 is TGTGCCAGCAGGGGGACAATCGATGAGCAGTTCTTC.

The genes are TRBV27 and TRBJ2-3; 12 positions match TRBD2. The trim removed 5 bases at V and 2 bases at J, leaving 5 bases unmatched. CDR1 and CDR2 from the germline V gene are MNHEY and SMNVEV (reference sequence). CDR3 size: 16 residues. CDR3 region: CASSVLAGGTTDTQYF. Here the CDR3 DNA reads TGTGCCAGCAGTGTACTAGCGGGAGGTACCACAGATACGCAGTATTTT.

This chain links TRBV7-9 with TRBJ2-1; 14 positions match TRBD2. The V and J ends lost 5 bases and 9 bases, in that order; junction bases with no gene match: 6. Germline V lookup: CDR1 SEHNR, CDR2 FQNEAQ (reference sequence). The length of the CDR3 is 15 residues. The CDR3 bases are TGTGCCAGCAGCCTACGGACTAGCGGGAGGCGTGAGCAGTTCTTC. It encodes CASSLRTSGRREQFF. Using reference TRBV7-9 and TRBJ2-1 for the parts outside the CDR3, the full variable domain is DTGVSQNPRHKITKRGQNVTFRCDPISEHNRLYWYRQTLGQGPEFLTYFQNEAQLEKSRLLSDRFSAERPKGSFSTLEIQRTEQGDSAMYLCASSLRTSGRREQFFGPGTRLTVL.

The chain links TRBV5-6 to TRBJ2-7, with TRBD1 as a possible D gene (6 bases). The CDR3 has 14 amino acids. The germline V gene has CDR1 SGHDT and CDR2 YYEEEE. Trimming left V 0 bases short and J 6 bases short, with 13 bases between. The CDR3: CASSLGRGLSEQYF. The CDR3 DNA reads as TGTGCCAGCAGCTTGGGTAGGGGGTTGAGCGAGCAGTACTTC.

The chain has TRBV9 and TRBJ2-2; 7 positions match TRBD1. Germline CDR1 and CDR2: SGDLS and YYNGEE. The J segment lost 3 bases and the V segment lost 0 bases, leaving 2 bases of the junction unmatched. This CDR3 comprises 15 residues. The CDR3 region is CASSVEGADTGELFF. CDR3 in DNA: TGTGCCAGCAGCGTAGAGGGGGCGGACACCGGGGAGCTGTTTTTT.

This clone was detected once. V gene TRBV28 combines with J gene TRBJ2-7; D is ambiguous. Per the germline V gene, CDR1 is MDHEN and CDR2 is SYDVKM. Trimming cost V 1 base and J 3 bases, with 7 bases left between them. This CDR3 contains 13 residues. The CDR3 spells CASSLSTLYEQYF. CDR3 sequence (DNA): TGTGCCAGCAGTTTATCGACTCTCTACGAGCAGTACTTC. The variable domain in full, completed from reference TRBV28 and TRBJ2-7, reads DVKVTQSSRYLVKRTGEKVFLECVQDMDHENMFWYRQDPGLGLRLIYFSYDVKMKEKGDIPEGYSVSREKKERFSLILESASTNQTSMYLCASSLSTLYEQYFGPGTRLTVT.

The chain employs TRBV5-1 and TRBJ2-1; 7 bases map to TRBD2. V lost 7 bases to trimming and J lost 5 bases; unmatched junction nucleotides: 6. The CDR3 is made up of 13 amino acids. Germline-derived CDR1 and CDR2 are SGHRS and YFSETQ. The CDR3 nucleotides read TGCGCCAGCCGGGGACTACAGAACAATGAGCAGTTCTTC. Its protein is CASRGLQNNEQFF. Drawing the rest from reference TRBV5-1 and TRBJ2-1, the complete variable domain is KAGVTQTPRYLIKTRGQQVTLSCSPISGHRSVSWYQQTPGQGLQFLFEYFSETQRNKGNFPGRFSGRQFSNSRSEMNVSTLELGDSALYLCASRGLQNNEQFFGPGTRLTVL.

The rearrangement links TRBV6-1 to TRBJ1-2; D uncertain. The germline V and J ends were trimmed by 2 bases and 7 bases, with 14 bases remaining between them. Germline values: CDR1 MNHNS, CDR2 SASEGT. The CDR3 covers 14 residues. The CDR3, as DNA: TGTGCCAGCAGTGAATCGGGTATTCTACGTGGCTACACCTTC. Translated, it gives CASSESGILRGYTF.

The CDR3 DNA follows: TGTGCCAGCAGTTTTTTCAGGGGGGACTACGAGCAGTACTTC. This translates into CASSFFRGDYEQYF. The chain is built from TRBV27 and TRBJ2-7; D might be TRBD1 (7 bases). The germline CDR1 and CDR2 sequences are MNHEY and SMNVEV (reference sequence). The V gene lost 3 bases and the J gene lost 3 bases, with 12 bases spanning the gap. The CDR3 extends over 14 amino acids.

V is TRBV7-9 and J is TRBJ2-7; the D gene could be TRBD1 or TRBD2 (5 bases each). Germline V lookup: CDR1 SEHNR, CDR2 FQNEAQ (reference sequence). This CDR3 is built from 15 residues. Trimming took 4 bases from V and 6 from J, leaving 19 bases between them. CDR3 protein: CASSSPQGPEGEQYF. CDR3 DNA: TGTGCCAGCAGCTCTCCCCAGGGACCCGAAGGCGAGCAGTACTTC.

The table lists this clone with a count of one. This sequence joins TRBV6-1 and TRBJ1-2, with D perhaps matching TRBD1 (5 bases). The CDR3 contains 15 residues. The germline V gene encodes CDR1 MNHNS and CDR2 SASEGT. V gave up 6 bases and J gave up 4 bases, with 18 bases separating them. CDR3 coding DNA: TGTGCCAGCAGAACCACGGGGGGGGTTAGCTATGGCTACACCTTC. Translated, it gives CASRTTGGVSYGYTF.

This chain uses TRBV5-1 with TRBJ1-3, with D unclear. CDR3 length: 15 amino acids. Deletions cut 4 bases from V and 0 bases from J, with 11 bases between. The germline V gene has CDR1 SGHRS and CDR2 YFSETQ. CDR3 protein: CASSGNTHSGNTIYF. DNA of the CDR3: TGCGCCAGCAGCGGGAACACGCACTCTGGAAACACCATATATTTT.

The chain joins TRBV6-5 to TRBJ1-5; 10 nucleotides match TRBD1. Trimming cost V 6 bases and J 9 bases; bases outside gene matches: 8. The CDR3 contains 14 residues. Germline V CDR1 and CDR2: MNHEY, SVGAGI. CDR3 nucleotide sequence: TGTGCCAGCAGCCCAGGACAGGGGGTTGGGCCCCAGCATTTT. It translates to CASSPGQGVGPQHF.

In this sample, this clone turned up once. The gene calls are TRBV4-1 and TRBJ2-3; D is undetermined. V was pared by 4 bases and J by 4 bases, with 9 bases between. In germline, CDR1 is MGHRA, CDR2 YSYEKL. The CDR3 loop spans 13 amino acids. Written as DNA, the CDR3 is TGCGCCAGCAGCCTCCTTGGGCCAGATACGCAGTATTTT. This codes for CASSLLGPDTQYF.

The chain recombines TRBV11-2 with TRBJ2-3; 8 bases are shared with TRBD1. This CDR3 has 15 amino acids. Germline loops: CDR1 SGHAT, CDR2 FQNNGV. J gave up 1 base and V 2 bases, and 2 bases lay outside the gene matches. CDR3 sequence: CASSLLDRGTDTQYF. CDR3 sequence (DNA): TGTGCCAGCAGCTTATTGGACAGGGGCACAGATACGCAGTATTTT. Full variable domain (remainder filled in from reference TRBV11-2 and TRBJ2-3): EAGVAQSPRYKIIEKRQSVAFWCNPISGHATLYWYQQILGQGPKLLIQFQNNGVVDDSQLPKDRFSAERLKGVDSTLKIQPAKLEDSAVYLCASSLLDRGTDTQYFGPGTRLTVL.

The chain recombines TRBV6-1 with TRBJ2-1; either TRBD1 or TRBD2 may fit D (5 bases each). Trimming took 8 bases from V and 3 from J, leaving 14 bases between them. Germline CDR1 MNHNS, CDR2 SASEGT. The CDR3 loop spans 14 amino acids. The CDR3 sequence: CASRGGDYYNEQFF. The CDR3 bases are TGTGCCAGCCGGGGCGGTGATTACTACAATGAGCAGTTCTTC.